This TCR beta chain was captured by sequencing in a study of read filtering for tumor transcriptome and immune sequencing. As for the study in general: Mean patient age was around 66 years, range about 45 to 85; 17 male, around 14 female.

For this clonotype: Its cognate antigen is unknown. A read error may be the cause here, since a much bigger clone is one base away.

The V and J ends lost 7 bases and 2 bases, in that order; junction bases with no gene match: 1. CDR1 is MNHEY and CDR2 is SVGAGI in the germline V gene. The CDR3 runs to 13 residues. From roughly 390 ng of RNA, a library with molecular barcoded alpha/delta and beta/gamma adaptors was made. TCRdb reprocessed the reads with MiXCR, giving one entry per CDR3 protein. The table has 75,000 to 95,000 distinct CDR3 sequences, about a fifth seen once; the top ten hold roughly 11%. Whole-study results and caveats: Compared with RNA-seq, IR-seq gave much higher clonotype depth and reliability.

This TCR derives from a donor aged 40 or older with multiple myeloma. The specimen was a population of CD138-negative cells sorted from bone marrow. This sequence joins TRBV6-5 and TRBJ1-2; 10 bases agree with TRBD1. The CDR3 sequence is CASKGQGNYGYTF. For the CDR3, the DNA is TGTGCCAGCAAGGGACAGGGGAACTATGGCTACACCTTC.